Listed below are T cell receptor beta chains from one sample, sequenced in a study of T cell changes during pregnancy in multiple sclerosis. The method was immunoSEQ multiplex PCR; TCRdb's version includes in-frame clones alone and lacks a portion of them. The profile shows 37,000 or so clones, roughly 90% of them singletons. Specimen: CD4+ T cells from peripheral blood mononuclear cells, collected in the second trimester of pregnancy. Receptor source: a female donor with multiple sclerosis, enrolled in a pregnancy study. CDR3s include the opening cysteine and the closing phenylalanine or tryptophan. D genes are given only for firm matches. Clone size, where shown, is once, few, many, or a class for clones that have expanded.

clone_size j_call v_call d_call cdr3_nt cdr3_aa
- TRBJ1-4 TRBV15 - TGTGCCACCAGCCCCGGAGTCTTCAATGAAAAACTGTTTTTT CATSPGVFNEKLFF
- TRBJ2-3 TRBV5-1 TRBD2 TGCGCCAGCAGCCAGACTAGCGGGCCTGAGGATACGCAGTATTTT CASSQTSGPEDTQYF
- TRBJ1-2 TRBV7-2 - TGTGCCAGCAGCCCCGACAGCAACTATGGCTACACCTTC CASSPDSNYGYTF
- TRBJ2-3 TRBV10-2 - TGCGCCAGCAGTGAGGCAAGCGATACGCAGTATTTT CASSEASDTQYF
- TRBJ2-1 TRBV7-9 - TGTGCCAGCAGCCCCTCCGGGACTCTACTTCCGAATGAGCAGTTCTTC CASSPSGTLLPNEQFF
- TRBJ1-2 TRBV11-1 - TGTGCCAGCAGCTCCATCAGGGGCGTGAACTATGGCTACACCTTC CASSSIRGVNYGYTF
- TRBJ2-5 TRBV29-1 TRBD2 TGCAGCGTTGAAGATACCGGGACTAGCGGGGGGGGAGGTTCAGGGACCCAGTACTTC CSVEDTGTSGGGGSGTQYF
- TRBJ2-3 TRBV30 - TGTGCCTGGAGCTCCTATTGGGAGCTCACAGATACGCAGTATTTT CAWSSYWELTDTQYF
- TRBJ2-7 TRBV2 - TGTGCCAGCAGTTCTTGGGGGGATATCTCCTACGAGCAGTACTTC CASSSWGDISYEQYF
- TRBJ2-5 TRBV2 TRBD1 TGTGCCAGCCAAAAGGGGACAGGACAAGAGACCCAGTACTTC CASQKGTGQETQYF
- TRBJ2-7 TRBV6-5 TRBD2 TGTGCCAGCAGCCCACTAGCGGGAGCGAGGGAGCAGTACTTC CASSPLAGAREQYF
- TRBJ2-5 TRBV18 - TGTGCCAGCTCACCACGGGGAGAGGGGACCCAGTACTTC CASSPRGEGTQYF
- TRBJ1-5 TRBV5-6 - TGTGCCAGCAGCTTGGGGCCCGGGATTAGCAATCAGCCCCAGCATTTT CASSLGPGISNQPQHF
- TRBJ1-2 TRBV4-1 TRBD1 TGCGCCAGCAGCCAAGTGGATCTCAGGGGGCTAGGAGACTATGGCTACACCTTC CASSQVDLRGLGDYGYTF
- TRBJ2-3 TRBV5-1 TRBD2 TGCGCCAGCAGCTGGACTAGTGTCACAGATACGCAGTATTTT CASSWTSVTDTQYF
- TRBJ1-1 TRBV7-2 - TGTGCCAGCAGCTTCTTTCGGGGTGACACTGAAGCTTTCTTT CASSFFRGDTEAFF
- TRBJ2-2 TRBV6-6 - TGTGCCAGCAGCTTCGGACTTACGGTCACCGGGGAGCTGTTTTTT CASSFGLTVTGELFF
- TRBJ2-5 TRBV27 TRBD1 TGTGCCAGCAGTACCAGACAGGGGGCGAGGGAGACCCAGTACTTC CASSTRQGARETQYF
- TRBJ1-1 TRBV4-3 - TGCGCCAGCAGCCACCGCCTGTTTCCAGATATGAACACTGAAGCTTTCTTT CASSHRLFPDMNTEAFF
- TRBJ1-2 TRBV4-3 TRBD1 TGCGCCAGCAGCCGAAATTCCCCGGGACAGGGGGCTTCTGGCTACACCTTC CASSRNSPGQGASGYTF
- TRBJ1-1 TRBV7-3 - TGTGCCAGCAGCTCTCAAAACGGGGGTGAAGCTTTCTTT CASSSQNGGEAFF
- TRBJ2-5 TRBV4-3 TRBD2 TGCGCCAGCAGCCAAGACCCGTCCGGGGGAGGGGAGACCCAGTACTTC CASSQDPSGGGETQYF
- TRBJ1-5 TRBV30 - TGTGCCTGGACCCGGGCAGGGGATCAGCCCCAGCATTTT CAWTRAGDQPQHF
few TRBJ2-5 TRBV15 TRBD2 TGTGCCACCAGCAGAGGTTTTGCTAGCGGGGAAGAGACCCAGTACTTC CATSRGFASGEETQYF
- TRBJ2-5 TRBV23-1 TRBD1 TGCGCCAGCAGTACTACAGGGGAAACCCAGTACTTC CASSTTGETQYF
- TRBJ2-5 TRBV5-1 - TGCGCCAGCAGCTGGGGGGAGGCGCCGGGAGAGACCCAGTACTTC CASSWGEAPGETQYF
- TRBJ1-5 TRBV6-1 TRBD1 TGTGCCAGCAGGGAGACAGGGGATACTCAGCCCCAGCATTTT CASRETGDTQPQHF
once TRBJ1-2 TRBV9 TRBD1 TGTGCCAGCAGCGTTACCGGGACAGGGTCCTATGGCTACACCTTC CASSVTGTGSYGYTF
- TRBJ1-4 TRBV18 - TGTGCCAGCTCACCACGGGGCTTGACTAATGAAAAACTGTTTTTT CASSPRGLTNEKLFF
few TRBJ2-2 TRBV6-1 - TGTGCCAGCAGCGAAGTTAAGGGGACTAACACCGGGGAGCTGTTTTTT CASSEVKGTNTGELFF
- TRBJ1-3 TRBV6-5 - TGTGCCAGCAGCGTAGGGGACTCTGGAAACACCATATATTTT CASSVGDSGNTIYF
- TRBJ1-1 TRBV29-1 TRBD1 TGCAGCGTTGACACCTTGGGGGGACAGGGAACGAACACTGAAGCTTTCTTT CSVDTLGGQGTNTEAFF
- TRBJ1-1 TRBV7-2 - TGTGCCAGCAGTAACCCTATGGCTGAAGCTTTCTTT CASSNPMAEAFF
- TRBJ1-2 TRBV6-1 - TGTGCCAGCAGTGGAGACAACAGGGTTGGCTACACCTTC CASSGDNRVGYTF
- TRBJ2-3 TRBV5-4 - TGTGCCAGCAGCTTGGACCTGGGGAGTAGCACAGATACGCAGTATTTT CASSLDLGSSTDTQYF
few TRBJ2-7 TRBV18 TRBD1 TGTGCCAGCTCACCACGCGGGACAGGCTCCTACGAGCAGTACTTC CASSPRGTGSYEQYF
few TRBJ1-5 TRBV2 - TGTGCCAGCAGTGACATCACATATCAGCCCCAGCATTTT CASSDITYQPQHF
- TRBJ1-2 TRBV19 TRBD1 TGTGCCAGTAGTATCGGAACCGGGACAGACTATGGCTACACCTTC CASSIGTGTDYGYTF
- TRBJ1-4 TRBV28 TRBD1 TGTGCCAGCAGTTTGGGGAACAGGGGTTTTGAAAAACTGTTTTTT CASSLGNRGFEKLFF
- TRBJ1-1 TRBV4-1 TRBD1 TGCGCCAGCAGCCGGGGGACAGGGGGGTTCACTGAAGCTTTCTTT CASSRGTGGFTEAFF
- TRBJ2-3 TRBV6-1 TRBD2 TGTGCCAGCAGTGCGGGACTAGCGGGAGTGGATACGCAGTATTTT CASSAGLAGVDTQYF
- TRBJ2-4 TRBV4-3 - TGCGCCAGCAGCGGAAGGGGTCGCAACGGGAACATTCAGTACTTC CASSGRGRNGNIQYF
- TRBJ1-1 TRBV27 TRBD1 TGTGCCAGCAGTTCTCAGGGGGACACTGAAGCTTTCTTT CASSSQGDTEAFF
- TRBJ2-7 TRBV11-2 - TGTGCCAGCAGCGCCTCAGGGTCCGAGCAGTACTTC CASSASGSEQYF
- TRBJ2-5 TRBV10-3 TRBD1 TGTGCCATCAGGACAGGGAAAGGGGAAGAGACCCAGTACTTC CAIRTGKGEETQYF
- TRBJ2-2 TRBV14 - TGTGCCAGCAGCCAAGAGAGACTAGGGACCGGGGAGCTGTTTTTT CASSQERLGTGELFF
- TRBJ2-3 TRBV29-1 - TGCAGCGTTAGGGGCACAGGGCACCATACGCAGTATTTT CSVRGTGHHTQYF
- TRBJ2-3 TRBV7-8 - TGTGCCAGCAGCTTTAGGAGTAGGGACAAAGATACGCAGTATTTT CASSFRSRDKDTQYF
- TRBJ1-1 TRBV5-6 - TGTGCCAGCAGCTTGACGGTTACGGTTATGAACACTGAAGCTTTCTTT CASSLTVTVMNTEAFF
- TRBJ1-2 TRBV9 TRBD1 TGTGCCAGCAGCGTAGCAGGGGGCTTGGGCTATGGCTACACCTTC CASSVAGGLGYGYTF
- TRBJ1-4 TRBV4-1 TRBD1 TGCGCCAGCAGCCAAGCCCCGGGACAGGGAGATGAAAAACTGTTTTTT CASSQAPGQGDEKLFF
- TRBJ2-1 TRBV5-1 TRBD2 TGCGCCAGCAGCTTGGTACTAGCGGGACCGCCCTCCTACAATGAGCAGTTCTTC CASSLVLAGPPSYNEQFF
- TRBJ2-2 TRBV9 TRBD1 TGTGCCAGCAGCGTAGGACAGGGGCAGACCGGGGAGCTGTTTTTT CASSVGQGQTGELFF
- TRBJ2-1 TRBV10-2 TRBD2 TGCGCCAGCAGTGGGGGGTGGGGGCGGGGGGCCGACAATGAGCAGTTCTTC CASSGGWGRGADNEQFF
- TRBJ2-7 TRBV30 TRBD1 TGTGCCTGGAGTGTGGGCACAGGGGGAAAGAACGAGCAGTACTTC CAWSVGTGGKNEQYF
- TRBJ2-3 TRBV11-2 TRBD2 TGTGCCAGCAGCTTAGTCGTCGGTGTGACTAGCGGTGTAACAGATACGCAGTATTTT CASSLVVGVTSGVTDTQYF